The entry below describes one T cell receptor beta chain. Each patient presented with locally advanced or metastatic urothelial carcinoma. The data are from a study of PD-L1 blockade in urothelial cancer. Overall study context: The patients had undergone anywhere from 0 to 3 prior chemotherapy regimens. Blood was subjected to analysis at 3 weeks (second dose) and 6 weeks following treatment start. T cell content in blood samples showed a median of about 140,000.

The germline CDR1 and CDR2 sequences are KGHSH and LQKENI. This CDR3 comprises 13 residues. The V end lost 4 bases, the J end lost 5 bases, and 11 bases lay between the germline ends. Libraries were prepared by immunoSEQ multiplex PCR; TCRdb keeps only in-frame clonotypes and omits some of them. The repertoire includes roughly 84,000 clones, about four fifths of them detected once, and more than 9% sits in the top ten. The rearrangement uses TRBV18 and TRBJ2-5; no definite D call. The specimen was PBMCs, collected around atezolizumab (anti-PD-L1) treatment. This TCR was recovered from a man between 70 and 80 years old with urothelial cancer. The CDR3 reads CASSLGSRETQYF. The CDR3 DNA reads TGTGCCAGCTCACTCGGGTCTCGGGAGACCCAGTACTTC.